The 19 T cell receptor beta chains below all came from one sample that was sequenced in a study of blood T cell repertoires in COVID-19. The protocol was immunoSEQ multiplex PCR, while the TCRdb copy is restricted to in-frame clones and leaves out a portion. Of approximately 31,000 clones listed, approximately 85% are singletons. The sequencing input was peripheral blood. The origin of the receptors is a man of 80 years or more with active COVID-19.

V gene TRBV12-3 or TRBV12-4 combines with J gene TRBJ1-1; unclear D gene. V was trimmed by 3 bases and J by 8 bases, leaving 13 bases between them. CDR3 length equals 13 residues. The CDR3 region is CASSFSSGLEAFF. The DNA for the CDR3 is TGTGCCAGCAGTTTTAGTTCGGGATTAGAAGCTTTCTTT.

V and J are TRBV18 and TRBJ2-1; the match to TRBD2 covers 16 bases. V was clipped by 6 bases and J by 10 bases; unmatched bases: 21. The CDR3 extends over 20 amino acids. The germline gives CDR1 KGHSH, CDR2 LQKENI. CDR3 DNA sequence: TGTGCCAGCTCCCCTATACCGGGACTAGCGGGGGGGCTCGGTTCCCTGGAGCAGTTCTTC. Translation: CASSPIPGLAGGLGSLEQFF.

The V and J genes are TRBV7-3 and TRBJ2-1; 7 nucleotides line up with TRBD1. The CDR3 consists of 14 residues. The trim removed 5 bases at V and 9 bases at J, leaving 10 bases unmatched. Per germline, CDR1 SGHTA and CDR2 FQGTGA. The CDR3 loop reads CASSIGAGGVEQFF. The CDR3, as DNA: TGTGCCAGCAGCATCGGGGCAGGGGGTGTTGAGCAGTTCTTC.

The chain uses TRBV9 and TRBJ2-6; 7 nucleotides line up with TRBD2. The junction had 5 bases not matched to a gene; V was cut back by 3 bases and J by 2 bases. Germline V gives CDR1 SGDLS, CDR2 YYNGEE. This CDR3 contains 16 residues. The CDR3 here is CASSGGRVPGANVLTF. CDR3 coding DNA: TGTGCCAGCAGCGGGGGGAGGGTACCTGGGGCCAACGTCCTGACTTTC.

This chain links TRBV20-1 with TRBJ2-1; D is possibly TRBD2 (5 bases). CDR1 and CDR2 (germline): DFQATT, SNEGSKA (reference sequence). This CDR3 contains 11 residues. Deletions cut 3 bases from V and 7 bases from J, with 7 bases between. In nucleotides, the CDR3 is TGCAGTGCTAGGGGAGATAATGAGCAGTTCTTC. Its translation: CSARGDNEQFF.

V gene TRBV11-3 combines with J gene TRBJ2-4; a weak D match, TRBD2 (6 bases). CDR3 length: 13 residues. The V end lost 5 bases, the J end lost 8 bases, and 13 bases lay between the germline ends. The germline gives CDR1 SGHNT, CDR2 YENEEA. CDR3 bases: TGTGCCAGCAGCAGTGCCGGGACTGACATTCAGTACTTC. As protein: CASSSAGTDIQYF.

The J gene is TRBJ2-1, the V gene TRBV12-3 or TRBV12-4, with a possible D match to TRBD1 (5 bases). V was trimmed by 2 bases and J by 12 bases, leaving 11 bases between them. The CDR3 covers 12 residues. In DNA form, the CDR3 reads TGTGCCAGCAGTTTAAAGGGGAACGGGCAGTTCTTC. It is translated as CASSLKGNGQFF.

This rearrangement joins TRBV7-9 to TRBJ2-4; tentative D call: TRBD2 (5 bases). The CDR3 length is 13 residues. The ends were cut back, 8 bases at V and 1 base at J, with 9 bases in the middle. Germline-derived CDR1 and CDR2 are SEHNR and FQNEAQ (reference sequence). Written as DNA, the CDR3 is TGTGCCAGCGCACGGGGTGCCAAAAACATTCAGTACTTC. Protein sequence: CASARGAKNIQYF.

The CDR3: CASSYGTGDQPQHF. CDR3 nucleotide sequence: TGTGCCAGCAGTTACGGGACAGGGGATCAGCCCCAGCATTTT. The chain recombines TRBV6-5 with TRBJ1-5, with 10 bases that match TRBD1. This CDR3 is built from 14 residues. V was pared by 2 bases and J by 5 bases, with 0 bases of the junction left unmatched. Germline CDR1 reads MNHEY; CDR2 reads SVGAGI.

This clone turned up a few times. This sequence joins TRBV19 and TRBJ2-1; 7 nucleotides align to TRBD2. The CDR3 consists of 15 residues. Germline CDR1 LNHDA, CDR2 SQIVND (reference sequence). Trimming took 6 bases from V and 0 from J; bases not matched to a gene: 5. The CDR3 loop reads CASRRGLSSYNEQFF. The CDR3 nucleotides read TGTGCCAGTAGAAGGGGACTATCCTCCTACAATGAGCAGTTCTTC.

J is TRBJ2-5 and V is TRBV7-2; 8 bases are shared with TRBD2. The CDR3 is 17 residues long. Per the germline V gene, CDR1 is SGHTA and CDR2 is FQGNSA. Losses at the gene ends were 9 bases for V and 2 bases for J; bases not matched to a gene: 17. CDR3 loop: CARPPRGRGGLQETQYF. CDR3 bases: TGTGCCAGACCCCCAAGGGGTCGGGGGGGTTTACAAGAGACCCAGTACTTC.

The chain recombines TRBV18 with TRBJ1-1; D perhaps matches TRBD1 (6 bases). Per germline, CDR1 KGHSH and CDR2 LQKENI. The CDR3 totals 16 residues. The ends were cut back, 1 base at V and 1 base at J, with 13 bases in the middle. In nucleotides, the CDR3 is TGTGCCAGCTCACCACGGTTAGGGGACACGAACACTGAAGCTTTCTTT. Amino acids: CASSPRLGDTNTEAFF.

The V gene is TRBV7-2, the J gene TRBJ2-7; 10 bases are shared with TRBD2. Germline V gene sequence: CDR1 SGHTA, CDR2 FQGNSA. The trim removed 4 bases at V and 3 bases at J, leaving 6 bases unmatched. This CDR3 has 15 amino acids. Written as DNA, the CDR3 is TGTGCCAGCAGCTACCAACTAGCGGGGTACTACGAGCAGTACTTC. It yields the protein CASSYQLAGYYEQYF.

The chain has TRBV2 and TRBJ2-7, with 10 bases matching TRBD1. The CDR3 has 15 residues. Germline V CDR1 and CDR2: SNHLY, FYNNEI. V shed 8 bases, J shed 2 bases, and the junction held 9 bases outside the gene matches. The CDR3 bases are TGTGCCAGCTCCCTACCCGGACAGGGGGCCTACGAGCAGTACTTC. Translating gives CASSLPGQGAYEQYF. The full variable domain, with the rest looked up from reference TRBV2 and TRBJ2-7, is EPEVTQTPSHQVTQMGQEVILRCVPISNHLYFYWYRQILGQKVEFLVSFYNNEISEKSEIFDDQFSVERPDGSNFTLKIRSTKLEDSAMYFCASSLPGQGAYEQYFGPGTRLTVT.

This clone was detected only a few times. The J gene is TRBJ1-1, the V gene TRBV19; 8 nucleotides align to TRBD1. Trimming removed 5 bases from V and 7 bases from J; junction bases left unmatched: 9. The length of the CDR3 is 14 residues. The germline gives CDR1 LNHDA, CDR2 SQIVND (reference sequence). CDR3 region: CASSYAGGALEAFF. The CDR3 region has the DNA TGTGCCAGTAGTTATGCAGGGGGCGCGCTTGAAGCTTTCTTT.

The rearrangement uses TRBV5-1 and TRBJ1-1; TRBD1 agrees at 8 bases. J was trimmed by 7 bases and V by 3 bases; bases with no gene match: 14. The CDR3 totals 16 residues. Per the germline V gene, CDR1 is SGHRS and CDR2 is YFSETQ. Here the CDR3 DNA reads TGCGCCAGCAGCTCCGGGACAGGCTCCTTATGGGGTGAAGCTTTCTTT. Encoded protein: CASSSGTGSLWGEAFF.

The gene calls are TRBV10-3 and TRBJ2-7, with D possibly TRBD2 on 7 matching bases. The CDR3 is 15 residues long. Germline assignment: CDR1 ENHRY and CDR2 SYGVKD. Trimming removed 0 bases from V and 4 bases from J, with 13 bases in between. CDR3 in DNA: TGTGCCATCAGTGAGTCCGTGGGGGGGCCTTACGAGCAGTACTTC. Translating it yields CAISESVGGPYEQYF.

The genes are TRBV5-6 and TRBJ1-4; the match to TRBD1 covers 7 bases. The V segment lost 4 bases and the J segment 5 bases; nucleotides outside the gene matches: 11. Germline assignment: CDR1 SGHDT and CDR2 YYEEEE. This CDR3 is 16 amino acids long. CDR3 nucleotides: TGTGCCAGCAGCCGCACACGACAGGGAAGGAATGAAAAACTGTTTTTT. Encoded protein: CASSRTRQGRNEKLFF.

CDR3 protein: CSASETGGTDTQYF. DNA for the CDR3: TGCAGTGCTAGTGAGACGGGGGGCACAGATACGCAGTATTTT. V gene TRBV20-1 combines with J gene TRBJ2-3; TRBD2 is a possible D gene (6 bases). Germline-derived CDR1 and CDR2 are DFQATT and SNEGSKA (reference sequence). V was shortened by 3 bases and J by 1 base, with 11 bases between the two germline ends. CDR3 length: 14 residues.